This TCR beta chain was recovered during a study of T cells in Graves' hyperthyroidism and ophthalmopathy. Findings and caveats of the study: Classification by a 13 V-J model distinguished ophthalmopathy from stable hyperthyroidism. Within blood appeared most thyroid clonotypes that had expanded above 0.001.

As concerns this clonotype: Its matching antigen is unknown.

RNA transcripts were the template for amplifying TCR beta CDR3 regions. With the HTBI primer set, the TCR CDR3 went through a first round of RT-PCR. TCRdb ran MiXCR on the multiplex PCR reads and lists one entry per CDR3 protein. The sample has 700,000 or so distinct CDR3 sequences, about 15% seen once. Among ophthalmopathy patients, the Clinical Activity Score reached at least 3, the NOSPECS grade reached at least 4, and duration remained under 3 months. V was clipped by 4 bases and J by 10 bases, with 17 bases between them. Germline V gene sequence: CDR1 SGHDT, CDR2 YYEEEE. The CDR3 extends over 13 amino acids.

This receptor was obtained from a woman aged 45-60 years with Graves' ophthalmopathy. The gene calls are TRBV5-6 and TRBJ1-1, with unresolved D. The sequenced sample consisted of blood. CDR3 protein: CASSIQDRVGAFF. CDR3 DNA sequence: TGTGCCAGCAGCATCCAGGACCGAGTCGGAGCTTTCTTT.